This T cell receptor (beta chain) was observed in a study of shared clonotypes between healthy human individuals (TCRdb year 2020). In the study overall: The cohort included a few men and a couple of women between 18 and 49 years of age. Different laboratories and diverse techniques were used to prepare libraries and sequence TCR repertoires, to increase sequencing depth and limit assay-specific biases. Each donor's leukapheresis produced roughly between about 0.9 and 9.5 billion PBMCs. For each donor, CD4 naive and CD4 memory were each run on three plates, CD8 naive on two plates, and CD8 memory on one plate. Blood TCR repertoires of several healthy adults were deeply sequenced to estimate repertoire size and the extent of clonotype sharing between individuals. What the study reported, not specific to this receptor: Sampling was restricted to blood, and TCR repertoires in tissue are likely to differ from TCR repertoires in blood. Based on pairwise subsampling, the degree of clonotype sharing among donors was expected to be affected by sequencing depth. Compared with non-shared clonotypes, clonotypes shared by all four sorted-subset donors had higher generation probabilities. Even with the large sequencing depth, rarefaction of the sorted-subset datasets indicated that sequencing was incomplete. Naive subsets generally had larger estimated clonotype richness than memory subsets did. Because the study included only a small number of donors, the genetic and exposure-history diversity represented was limited. About 5% of naive CD4, more than 3% of naive CD8, about 2.1% of memory CD4, and 0.35% to 0.4% of memory CD8 clonotypes were shared across a few donors.

The donors were healthy, HIV-negative adults who had no recently reported acute infections or vaccinations. Only Caucasian adults living in Nashville, Tennessee, USA were represented among the donors. CD4+ T cells were enriched by magnetic negative selection; naive cells were then positively selected on CD45RA, and the negative fraction formed the memory subset. Blood was obtained by leukapheresis, after which PBMCs were separated by Ficoll-Histopaque density gradient centrifugation and cryopreserved in liquid nitrogen vapor phase. Purity and quantity of every magnetically sorted T cell population were checked by analytical flow cytometry. Each sorted fraction had its genomic DNA isolated and then quantified by UV absorbance on a Nanodrop 2000c. V and J are truncated by 1 base and 3 bases respectively, leaving an intervening sequence of 10 bases. The germline V gene provides CDR1 LGHNA and CDR2 YNFKEQ. The CDR3 goes from the cysteine to the phenylalanine over 14 residues. The sequence is cut down to CDR3 DNA, 42 bases in frame from base 1.

Concerning this clone itself: Its binding antigen is unknown. No much larger clonotype is one base removed from it; base qualities were not supplied.

Using the deep immunoSEQ assay, multiplex PCR amplified TCR CDR3 regions from genomic DNA. Extracted genomic DNA from each cell subset was spread evenly across all wells of several immunoSEQ 96-well plates, with each plate serving as a replicate. For sorted subsets, 150 to 200 ng genomic DNA, equal to 25,000 to 35,000 T cell genomes, was loaded into each replicate PCR. The purified libraries were quantified using a Qubit 3.0 fluorometer, sized with a Bioanalyzer 2100, and then quantified again using the KAPA Library Quantification kit. Each immunoSEQ 96-well plate was sequenced on its own single-read 150-cycle Illumina NextSeq 550 flow cell. In the original analysis: Because only junctional sequences without quality scores were contained in the immunoSEQ output, filtering matching that applied to full-length reads could not be performed. Sequences were annotated with PyIR, a Python wrapper for IgBLAST v1.9, and V/J genes and CDR3 were assigned using IMGT germline references. Reads were filtered out if the reads had weak V/J assignments (E-value above 1e-6), no CDR3, stop codons, out-of-frame junctions, or ambiguous translated residues. A V3J clonotype was defined by an identical inferred V gene, J gene, and CDR3 amino acid sequence. Percentage overlap between repertoires was computed as shared unique clonotypes divided by the size of the smaller repertoire. Three approaches were used to assess repertoire richness: RTK rarefaction, the Chao1 estimator, and Recon v2.1 estimates of unobserved clonotypes. For all TCRbeta clonotypes obtained by the gDNA method from a few donors, generation probabilities were computed with OLGA. The source is immuneACCESS, and TCRdb retained only in-frame sequences with V and J called. Part of the clones is not carried over; for the studies checked, unresolved V genes explain less than half of this, and the remainder is unexplained. D and trimming were read from the DNA, whereas the V and J calls and clone size are those reported in that table. The sample table contains more than 200,000 clones; only one count was recorded for approximately 70% of them. Around 10% of the sample goes to the ten largest clones.

The sample comprised memory CD4+ T cells sorted from blood. The cell subset or site label, read with the paper, signifies: CD45RA-negative fraction. The chain links TRBV4-2 with TRBJ2-7; a tentative D match to TRBD2 spans 6 bases. This sequence originates from a man in his thirties or forties in good health. This receptor has the CDR3 CASSQVPSDYEQYF. The nucleotide sequence is TGTGCCAGCAGCCAAGTCCCTAGCGACTACGAGCAGTACTTC.